These 6 T cell receptor beta chains were all obtained from the same sample, sequenced in a study of control samples from healthy donors and cancer patients. The method was immunoSEQ multiplex PCR; TCRdb's version includes in-frame clones alone and lacks a portion of them. The sample includes around 140,000 clones, about 90% of them seen just once. Sequencing was carried out using blood. The receptors were sampled from a man between 18 and 29 years old in good health.

The V and J genes are TRBV3-1 (or the pseudogene TRBV3-2) and TRBJ2-5; D unclear. The CDR3 extends over 12 amino acids. Trimming shortened V by 0 bases and J by 4 bases, and 3 bases separated the two germline ends. In germline, CDR1 is LGHDT, CDR2 YNNKEL (reference sequence). CDR3 amino acids: CASSQDVETQYF. In DNA form, the CDR3 reads TGTGCCAGCAGCCAAGATGTAGAGACCCAGTACTTC.

The chain has TRBV19 and TRBJ2-3, with a weak D call TRBD2 (6 bases). Trimming left V 4 bases short and J 3 bases short, with 14 bases between. CDR3 size: 15 residues. Germline-derived CDR1 and CDR2 are LNHDA and SQIVND (reference sequence). CDR3 in amino acids: CASSTGDLVTDTQYF. The CDR3 bases are TGTGCCAGTAGTACGGGGGATCTGGTAACAGATACGCAGTATTTT.

This clone was found a few times. V and J are TRBV3-1 (or the pseudogene TRBV3-2) and TRBJ2-7; TRBD1 matches at 7 bases. CDR3 length: 15 residues. The germline V gene encodes CDR1 LGHDT and CDR2 YNNKEL (reference sequence). After removal of 0 bases from V and 1 base from J, the junction contained 3 bases not matched to a gene. This CDR3 reads CASSQDRQGSYEQYF. DNA of the CDR3: TGTGCCAGCAGCCAAGATCGACAGGGATCCTACGAGCAGTACTTC.

The V and J genes are TRBV3-1 (or the pseudogene TRBV3-2) and TRBJ1-4; D remains ambiguous. Germline V gene data show CDR1 as LGHDT and CDR2 as YNNKEL (reference sequence). The CDR3 runs 13 residues. V dropped 1 base and J dropped 8 bases, with 8 bases sitting between them. DNA for the CDR3: TGTGCCAGCAGCCAAGTAGGTCGAGAAAAACTGTTTTTT. Protein product: CASSQVGREKLFF.

This clone has a handful of counts. V gene TRBV4-3 combines with J gene TRBJ1-5; D gene unclear. V lost 4 bases, J lost 5 bases, and 15 bases lay in between. The CDR3 has 15 amino acids. Germline CDR1 LGHNA, CDR2 YSLEER. Here the CDR3 reads CASSRVYPTDQPQHF. CDR3 nucleotides: TGCGCCAGCAGCCGGGTGTACCCGACGGATCAGCCCCAGCATTTT.

The CDR3 nucleotides read TGTGCCAGCAGCTTGGGCCTCGAGCAGTACTTC. It is translated as CASSLGLEQYF. The V call is TRBV5-4, the J call TRBJ2-7; D not certain. Trimming stripped 0 bases from V and 6 bases from J, with 4 bases between. Germline values: CDR1 SGHNT, CDR2 YYREEE (reference sequence). The CDR3 is made up of 11 amino acids.